This T cell receptor (beta chain) originates from a study of beta chain features in type 1 diabetes. Regarding the study as a whole: Diminished insertions and augmented deletions at VDJ junctions characterized type 1 diabetes patients. Moderate but significant shortening of TCRB CDR3s was recorded in all four CD4+ subsets from Type 1 diabetes patients.

This clone was counted a few times. Its antigen is unknown. Sorting gave populations that all exceeded 95% purity. The entirety of the isolated RNA underwent reverse transcription, so expressed TCRB transcripts were sequenced. Profiled with immunoSEQ multiplex PCR; TCRdb holds only in-frame clones, not every one. The sample includes over 200,000 clones, approximately 11% seen only once; the top ten take around 0.017%. The CDR3 contains 14 residues. With V trimmed by 3 bases and J by 4 bases, 7 bases remained unmatched. Per germline, CDR1 GTSNPN and CDR2 SVGIG (reference sequence). This sequence originates from a man in his thirties or forties with type 1 diabetes. The chain carries TRBV30 and TRBJ2-5; 8 bases map to TRBD2. Specimen: naive CD4+ T cells from blood. CDR3 bases: TGTGCCTGGAGAAGCGGGGGTCATGGAGAGACCCAGTACTTC. Protein: CAWRSGGHGETQYF.